The rows below give T cell receptor beta chains drawn from one sample of a study of cytomegalovirus exposure and HLA in healthy donors. Some clones are missing from TCRdb's copy, which holds only in-frame ones; the method was immunoSEQ multiplex PCR. The data contain under 120,000 clones, approximately 70% of them singletons. Sequencing input: PBMCs. The receptors come from a man aged 30 to 39 in good health and CMV-seropositive. Each CDR3 is given with its conserved first and last residue. Fields, in order: V gene, clone size, D gene, CDR3 length, J gene, CDR3 DNA, CDR3 protein. D genes are given only for firm matches. Expanded clones are given a class, and other clones once, few, many or no size at all.

TRBV19	-	-	14	TRBJ1-5	TGTGCCAGTAGTACCATACAGTCTAATCAGCCCCAGCATTTT	CASSTIQSNQPQHF
TRBV2	-	-	15	TRBJ1-5	TGTGCCAGCAGTGAACGCCAGGCCTCGTATCAGCCCCAGCATTTT	CASSERQASYQPQHF
TRBV6-5	-	-	15	TRBJ2-5	TGTGCCAGCAGCATATACGGGACTCCACAAGAGACCCAGTACTTC	CASSIYGTPQETQYF
TRBV6-5	-	-	15	TRBJ2-5	TGTGCCAGCAGCCTAAGGGGGTGGTACCAAGAGACCCAGTACTTC	CASSLRGWYQETQYF
TRBV7-9	-	-	18	TRBJ1-1	TGTGCCAGCAGCTTACCCAGAACGGGACATCATCTGAACACTGAAGCTTTCTTT	CASSLPRTGHHLNTEAFF
TRBV7-9	-	-	14	TRBJ1-1	TGTGCCAGCAGCGTATACAGGGCCGGCACTGAAGCTTTCTTT	CASSVYRAGTEAFF
TRBV15	-	-	13	TRBJ2-1	TGTGCCACCAGCAGAGATCTGGGGGCCCAGCAGTTCTTC	CATSRDLGAQQFF
TRBV10-3	-	-	14	TRBJ1-1	TGTGCCATCAGTGCGGGGGTAGGGAACACTGAAGCTTTCTTT	CAISAGVGNTEAFF
TRBV5-1	-	-	14	TRBJ2-3	TGCGCCAGCAGATTGGGGACTAGCACAGATACGCAGTATTTT	CASRLGTSTDTQYF
TRBV10-3	-	-	13	TRBJ1-5	TGTGCCATCAGTGGGACAGTCAATCAGCCCCAGCATTTT	CAISGTVNQPQHF
TRBV15	-	TRBD2	18	TRBJ2-2	TGTGCCACCAGCAGAGGACTACTTGGGACTAGCGGTACCGGGGAGCTGTTTTTT	CATSRGLLGTSGTGELFF
TRBV9	few	-	13	TRBJ1-1	TGTGCCAGCAGTTACTCCGCTTCCACTGAAGCTTTCTTT	CASSYSASTEAFF
TRBV6-1	-	-	15	TRBJ1-5	TGTGCCAGCAACGCGGGAGGCCTTAGCAATCAGCCCCAGCATTTT	CASNAGGLSNQPQHF
TRBV7-9	few	-	14	TRBJ1-2	TGTGCCAGCAGCTTTCCAGAACCAGTCTATGGCTACACCTTC	CASSFPEPVYGYTF
TRBV5-1	few	TRBD1	14	TRBJ2-3	TGCGCCAGTCTCCGGGGACAGAGCACAGATACGCAGTATTTT	CASLRGQSTDTQYF
TRBV2	-	-	13	TRBJ1-4	TGTGCCAGCGAGACAGGCAACGTAAGAAAACTGTTTTTT	CASETGNVRKLFF
TRBV7-9	-	-	11	TRBJ1-1	TGTGCCGGATTTCAGGGAGGGACGGCTTTCTTT	CAGFQGGTAFF
TRBV4-1	once	TRBD1	15	TRBJ1-2	TGCGCCAGCAGCCGTTTGACAGGGGGCGTTGAAGGCTACACCTTC	CASSRLTGGVEGYTF
TRBV5-6	-	-	14	TRBJ1-2	TGTGCCAGCAGCTTGGAACAGATCTCGTATGGCTACACCTTC	CASSLEQISYGYTF
TRBV7-9	-	-	14	TRBJ1-4	TGTGCCAGCAGCGCCGGGATGACTAATGAAAAACTGTTTTTT	CASSAGMTNEKLFF
TRBV7-2	-	-	11	TRBJ2-4	TGTGCCAGCAGCTTAGGAGACATTCAGTACTTC	CASSLGDIQYF
TRBV6-1	-	-	14	TRBJ1-1	TGTGCCAGCAGTTTGATGGGAGGTGACACTGAAGCTTTCTTT	CASSLMGGDTEAFF
TRBV20-1	many	-	10	TRBJ2-5	TGCAGTGCGGCGAGGGAGACCCAGTACTTC	CSAARETQYF
TRBV11-2	-	TRBD2	16	TRBJ2-2	TGTGCCAGCAGCTTTTGGCTAGCGGGGGGCTCCGGGGAGCTGTTTTTT	CASSFWLAGGSGELFF
TRBV9	-	-	13	TRBJ2-3	TGTGCCAGCAGCGGGACTTCCACAGATACGCAGTATTTT	CASSGTSTDTQYF
TRBV27	-	TRBD1	13	TRBJ2-3	TGTGCCAGCAGTTTTAAAGGGGGCGCTACGCAGTATTTT	CASSFKGGATQYF
TRBV4-1	once	-	15	TRBJ2-7	TGCGCCAGCAGCCAAGAACCGCGGGGTTTCTACGAGCAGTACTTC	CASSQEPRGFYEQYF
TRBV19	-	-	11	TRBJ2-7	TGTGCCAGTAGTACCCTCTACGAGCAGTACTTC	CASSTLYEQYF
TRBV7-9	-	TRBD1	14	TRBJ2-5	TGTGCCAGCAGCTCACAGGGGCTTCAAGAGACCCAGTACTTC	CASSSQGLQETQYF
TRBV5-3	few	TRBD1	15	TRBJ1-2	TGTGCCCACATCGGGGGACAGAAGGCTAACTATGGCTACACCTTC	CAHIGGQKANYGYTF
TRBV10-2	-	-	14	TRBJ1-2	TGCGCCAGCAGGGCGGGACCCTCGCCCGGTGGCTACACCTTC	CASRAGPSPGGYTF
TRBV7-2	once	-	14	TRBJ2-1	TGTGCCAGCAGCTCACCACATCCGAGGGCAGAGCAGTTCTTC	CASSSPHPRAEQFF
TRBV4-2	few	-	14	TRBJ2-4	TGTGCCAGCAGCCTATTTAAGAGCCAAAACATTCAGTACTTC	CASSLFKSQNIQYF
TRBV5-1	-	TRBD1	15	TRBJ1-2	TGCGCCAGCAGCTGGGACAGGGCCAATAACTATGGCTACACCTTC	CASSWDRANNYGYTF
TRBV19	few	TRBD1	15	TRBJ1-6	TGTGCCAGTAGTGCAAATACAGGGGGGAATTCACCCCTCCACTTT	CASSANTGGNSPLHF
TRBV5-1	-	-	14	TRBJ2-6	TGCGCCAGCAGAATAGCCGAAGGGGCCAACGTCCTGACTTTC	CASRIAEGANVLTF
TRBV19	-	TRBD1	15	TRBJ2-2	TGTGCCAGTAGTCTACAGGGGGATAACACCGGGGAGCTGTTTTTT	CASSLQGDNTGELFF
TRBV11-3	-	TRBD1	14	TRBJ1-4	TGTGCCAGCAGCTCCGGACAGGGTGATGAAAAACTGTTTTTT	CASSSGQGDEKLFF
TRBV11-1	-	TRBD2	14	TRBJ2-1	TGTGCCAGCAGCACACTGGCGGGGGGGTATGAGCAGTTCTTC	CASSTLAGGYEQFF
TRBV9	-	-	15	TRBJ2-5	TGTGCCAGCAGCGTAGCAGGAGGCCGGCAAGAGACCCAGTACTTC	CASSVAGGRQETQYF
TRBV5-1	-	-	16	TRBJ1-3	TGCGCCAGCAGCCCCCAGACAGGCCATTCTGGAAACACCATATATTTT	CASSPQTGHSGNTIYF
TRBV6-5	-	TRBD2	15	TRBJ2-7	TGTGCCAGCAGTTACTCGACTAGCGGGGTCCACGAGCAGTACTTC	CASSYSTSGVHEQYF
TRBV11-2	-	TRBD1	16	TRBJ2-5	TGTGCCAGCAGCTTAGTTGGGACAGGGGGAGGGGAGACCCAGTACTTC	CASSLVGTGGGETQYF
TRBV27	-	TRBD1	15	TRBJ2-7	TGTGCCAGCAGTTTTACTGGGACAGGGAGATACGAGCAGTACTTC	CASSFTGTGRYEQYF
TRBV11-3	-	TRBD1	16	TRBJ2-5	TGTGCCAGCAGCTCACAATGGGACAGGCAACAAGAGACCCAGTACTTC	CASSSQWDRQQETQYF
TRBV21-1	-	-	16	TRBJ1-4	TGTGCCAGCAGCCCTGTCGCAGCAGATCTAGGGACAGACCTGTTTTTT	CASSPVAADLGTDLFF